This TCR beta chain was documented in a study of T-cell reconstitution after alpha-beta-depleted transplantation in children. In germline, CDR1 is MNHEY, CDR2 SVGEGT. Unmatched junction bases numbered 5, after V lost 5 bases and J lost 4 bases. The length of the CDR3 is 14 residues. TCRbeta library construction was performed incorporating unique molecular identifiers. TCRdb re-called the PCR reads through MiXCR, storing one row per CDR3 protein. The sample lists hundreds of thousands of distinct CDR3 sequences, 10% to 15% seen once, with over 2% in the top ten. There are a few counts of this clonotype.

The source of this sequence is a male patient aged 10 to 17 who had a stem cell transplant for acute myeloid leukemia, so the T cells may come from the graft donor. Sequenced material: PBMCs, mostly from graft donor cells, taken 360 days after TCRalphabeta/CD19-depleted stem cell transplant. This chain connects TRBV6-2 or TRBV6-3 to TRBJ2-7; 10 bases fit TRBD1. The CDR3 loop reads CASSGRTGGYEQYF. The CDR3 nucleotides read TGTGCCAGCAGTGGAAGGACAGGGGGGTACGAGCAGTACTTC.